This is a list of T cell receptor beta chains from one sample in a study of tumor-infiltrating lymphocytes in primary liver carcinoma. TCRdb fed the multiplex PCR reads into MiXCR, producing one record per CDR3 protein. The data show 55,000 to 65,000 distinct CDR3 sequences, less than 75% seen once. Sequencing was carried out using liver tumor tissue from sampling region 2. Receptors originate from a man aged 40-50 years with primary liver carcinoma and hepatitis B virus infection. CDR3s include the opening cysteine and the closing phenylalanine or tryptophan. The D gene is left open where the match is weak. Some rows mark clone size as missing; the rest say once, few, many or name a class of expanded clone.

>TRBD2|TRBV11-2|NA|TRBJ2-2
CASNKSGSPGELFF
TGTGCCAGCAACAAGAGCGGGAGCCCCGGGGAACTGTTTTTT
>TRBD2|TRBV11-2|NA|TRBJ2-5
CTGSQIPGGGKETQYF
TGTACCGGCAGCCAAATTCCTGGCGGGGGGAAAGAGACCCAATACTTC
>NA|TRBV11-2|NA|TRBJ2-5
CASSLDPWSIGRGETQYF
TGTGCCAGTAGCTTAGATCCGTGGTCTATCGGGAGAGGGGAGACCCAGTACTTC
>NA|TRBV7-9|once|TRBJ2-1
CASSLPYREPKTNEQFF
TGTGCCAGCAGCTTACCATACCGGGAGCCTAAAACAAATGAGCAGTTCTTC
>TRBD1|TRBV6-1|NA|TRBJ2-5
CVSGDRGRVTQYF
TGTGTCAGCGGCGACAGGGGGCGTGTGACCCAGTACTTC
>NA|TRBV11-1|NA|TRBJ2-5
CASSFFSGSLETQYF
TGTGCCAGCAGCTTCTTCTCCGGGTCTCTCGAGACCCAGTACTTC
>NA|TRBV28|few|TRBJ2-7
CASSLGGHVSYKQYF
TGTGCCAGCAGTTTGGGGGGGCATGTTTCCTACAAACAGTACTTC
>NA|TRBV6-1|NA|TRBJ1-5
CASSEGGAESNQPQHF
TGTGCCAGCAGTGAAGGAGGGGCCGAGAGCAATCAGCCCCAGCATTTT
>TRBD1|TRBV5-4|once|TRBJ2-7
CASSLTGQNLYEQYF
TGTGCCAGCAGCTTGACGGGACAGAATCTCTATGAGCAGTACTTC
>NA|TRBV12-3/TRBV12-4|NA|TRBJ2-2
CASSFQGTGELFF
TGTGCCAGCAGTTTTCAGGGCACCGGGGAGCTGTTTTTT
>NA|TRBV6-6|NA|TRBJ2-4
CASSYGGSGLQFPKNIQYF
TGTGCCAGCAGCTACGGCGGATCGGGACTTCAATTCCCCAAAAACATTCAGTACTTC
>TRBD1|TRBV5-1|NA|TRBJ1-2
CASSSYAGQGGGYSF
TGCGCCAGCAGCTCTTACGCGGGACAGGGGGGCGGCTACTCCTTC
>NA|TRBV14|few|TRBJ2-3
CASSLSRSDTQYF
TGTGCCAGCAGTCTAAGCAGGTCAGATACGCAGTATTTT
>TRBD1|TRBV20-1|NA|TRBJ1-5
CSAIRTGSLNQPQHF
TGCAGTGCTATCCGGACAGGGAGTCTTAATCAGCCCCAGCATTTT
>NA|TRBV29-1|NA|TRBJ2-1
CSTRPGANEHFF
TGCAGCACCCGCCCAGGGGCGAATGAGCATTTCTTC
>NA|TRBV5-1|NA|TRBJ1-1
CASSSQRETEAFF
TGCGCCAGCAGTTCCCAGAGAGAAACTGAAGCTTTCTTT
>TRBD1|TRBV6-5|NA|TRBJ1-2
CASGGTGGFNDYTF
TGTGCCAGCGGCGGGACAGGGGGTTTCAATGACTACACCTTC
>TRBD2|TRBV6-5|NA|TRBJ2-1
CVSSRLASSEQFF
TGTGTCAGCAGTAGACTAGCCTCCAGTGAGCAGTTCTTC
>NA|TRBV12-3/TRBV12-4|NA|TRBJ2-7
CASRLRDTSTNEQYF
TGTGCCAGCCGATTAAGGGACACAAGTACCAACGAGCAGTACTTC
>TRBD2|TRBV11-3|NA|TRBJ2-1
CASSLTGTSLYNEEFF
TGTGCCAGCAGCTTAACCGGGACTAGTCTCTACAATGAGGAGTTCTTC
>NA|TRBV10-3|NA|TRBJ1-5
CAISKYEGDQPQHF
TGTGCAATCAGTAAGTATGAAGGCGATCAGCCCCAGCATTTT
>NA|TRBV10-3|many|TRBJ2-1
CATLYSPLGSNNEQFF
TGTGCCACTTTATACTCACCCCTCGGGAGTAACAATGAGCAGTTCTTC
>NA|TRBV12-3/TRBV12-4|NA|TRBJ1-5
CVSGFGQGSNQPHHF
NA
>TRBD2|TRBV6-5|once|TRBJ2-3
CASSYAGVASTQYF
TGTGCCAGCAGTTACGCGGGAGTCGCAAGTACGCAGTATTTT
>NA|TRBV11-2|NA|TRBJ1-1
CASSPGHGRNTEVFF
TGTGCCAGCAGCCCGGGGCATGGAAGGAACACTGAAGTTTTCTTT
>NA|TRBV29-1|NA|TRBJ2-1
CSVPDSGQFF
TGCAGCGTTCCTGACAGCGGGCAGTTCTTC
>TRBD2|TRBV4-1|NA|TRBJ2-7
CARTPGTSGTYEQYF
TGCGCCAGAACGCCGGGGACTAGCGGGACCTACGAGCAGTACTTC
>TRBD1|TRBV11-2|once|TRBJ2-7
CAGSLGSTGHEQYF
TGTGCCGGCAGCTTAGGTTCGACAGGGCACGAGCAGTATTTC
>NA|TRBV10-1|NA|TRBJ2-1
CASSEYRTVGRELNEQSF
TGCGCCAGCAGTGAATACCGGACAGTCGGGCGGGAGCTGAATGAGCAGTCCTTC
>NA|TRBV5-6|NA|TRBJ1-1
CASSLQGLNTEVFF
TGCGCCAGCAGCTTGCAGGGATTGAACACTGAAGTTTTCTTT
>TRBD1|TRBV18|NA|TRBJ2-5
CANSTFTGTGGQETQYF
TGTGCCAACTCAACATTCACCGGGACAGGGGGCCAAGAGACCCAGTACTTC
>NA|TRBV7-9|many|TRBJ2-3
CASSLEGSTDTQYF
TGTGCCAGCAGCTTAGAGGGCAGCACAGATACGCAGTATTTT
>TRBD1|TRBV4-1|NA|TRBJ1-6
CASSHHLQGADLPLYF
TGCGCCAGCAGCCACCACCTACAGGGGGCCGATTTACCCCTCTACTTT
>NA|TRBV10-2|once|TRBJ1-2
CASTGTAYVYTF
TGCGCCAGCACCGGGACGGCCTATGTCTACACCTTC
>NA|TRBV21-1|many|TRBJ1-5
CASSKRGYSNQPQHF
TGTGCCAGCAGCAAACGTGGGTATAGCAATCAGCCCCAGCATTTT
>NA|TRBV11-1|NA|TRBJ2-2
CASSLVGGTNTEELFF
TGTGCCAGCAGCTTAGTGGGGGGTACGAACACCGAGGAGCTGTTTTTT
>NA|TRBV6-2/TRBV6-3|many|TRBJ2-3
CASTRGRTLGGDTQYF
TGTGCCAGCACTCGAGGACGGACACTGGGGGGAGATACGCAGTATTTT
>NA|TRBV12-3/TRBV12-4|many|TRBJ1-1
CASRYVTAEAFF
TGTGCCAGCAGGTATGTGACGGCTGAAGCTTTCTTT
>TRBD1|TRBV5-1|NA|TRBJ2-7
CASSLLGTGAYKQYF
TGTGCCAGCAGCTTACTGGGGACAGGCGCCTACAAGCAGTACTTC
>TRBD1|TRBV4-3|NA|TRBJ1-6
CVSSSWDRGRNSPLHF
TGCGTCAGCAGCTCCTGGGACAGGGGAAGGAATTCACCCCTCCATTTT
>TRBD1|TRBV29-1|many|TRBJ2-1
CSVLGQPQGAYNEQFF
TGCAGCGTTTTAGGACAACCCCAGGGGGCTTACAATGAGCAGTTCTTC
>TRBD2|TRBV12-3/TRBV12-4|NA|TRBJ2-5
CTSRRGTSGIQETQYF
TGTACCAGCAGACGAGGGACTAGCGGAATCCAAGAGACCCAGTACTTC
>NA|TRBV5-4|NA|TRBJ1-4
CASNFVGQREVF
TGTGCCAGCAACTTCGTAGGGCAGAGAGAAGTTTTT
>NA|TRBV6-5|few|TRBJ1-1
CASSYDAGSLNTEAFF
TGTGCCAGCAGTTACGATGCAGGGTCCTTGAACACTGAAGCTTTCTTT